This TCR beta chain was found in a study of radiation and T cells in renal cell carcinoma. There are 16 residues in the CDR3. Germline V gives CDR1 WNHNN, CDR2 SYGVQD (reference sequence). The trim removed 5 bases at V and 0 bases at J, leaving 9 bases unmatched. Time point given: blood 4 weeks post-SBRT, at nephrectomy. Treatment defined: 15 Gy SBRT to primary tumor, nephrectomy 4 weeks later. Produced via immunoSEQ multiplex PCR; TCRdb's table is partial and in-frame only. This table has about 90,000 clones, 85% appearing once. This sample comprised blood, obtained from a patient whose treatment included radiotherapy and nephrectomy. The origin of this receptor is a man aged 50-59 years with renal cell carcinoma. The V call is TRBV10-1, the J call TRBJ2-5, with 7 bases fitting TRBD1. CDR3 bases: TGCGCCAGCAGTATGGGTACAGGGGCTGACCAAGAGACCCAGTACTTC. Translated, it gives CASSMGTGADQETQYF.